The clone carrying this T cell receptor (beta chain) was seen only once. This CDR3 has 16 amino acids. Per the germline V gene, CDR1 is MNHEY and CDR2 is SVGAGI. The V gene end was trimmed by 2 bases and the J gene end by 2 bases; junction bases not matched to a gene: 6. These data belong to a study of blood T cell repertoires in COVID-19. Those enrolled, adults aged 18 to 89 years, came from roughly 23 US areas. Original processing notes: Reference gene primer amplification gave nucleated cell count estimates. Profiled with immunoSEQ multiplex PCR; TCRdb holds only in-frame clones, not every one. Clone size and V and J calls were adopted from that table, with D and trimming inferred from the DNA. The table records a few hundred thousand clones, approximately 90% of them present only once.

The V gene is TRBV6-5, the J gene TRBJ2-7; TRBD2 agrees at 10 bases. The material sequenced was PBMCs or T cells enriched from blood (not recorded which). The clonotype comes from a human donor in a cohort exposed to, infected with or recovered from COVID-19 (not recorded which). The donor label of this sample is uncertain. The CDR3 protein is CASSYGAGGPTYEQYF. The CDR3 DNA reads TGTGCCAGCAGTTACGGAGCGGGGGGGCCAACCTACGAGCAGTACTTC.